This TCR beta chain was found in a study of shared clonotypes between healthy human individuals. The CDR3 is 17 residues long. Germline V gene sequence: CDR1 SGHRS, CDR2 YFSETQ. V shed 2 bases and J 6 bases; nucleotides not matched to a gene: 5. Measured with immunoSEQ multiplex PCR; TCRdb has only the in-frame clones, and not every one. The data contain 1.5 million to 1.9 million clones, 95% to 99% of them singletons. The rearrangement uses TRBV5-1 and TRBJ2-1, with 16 nucleotides matching TRBD2. The sequenced material came from naive CD4+ T cells sorted from blood. Subset given: CD45RA+ positively selected. The sequence was collected from a man aged 25-45 years in good health. The CDR3 loop reads CASSFGTSGRAFNEQFF. In DNA form, the CDR3 reads TGCGCCAGCAGCTTTGGGACTAGCGGGAGGGCCTTCAATGAGCAGTTCTTC.